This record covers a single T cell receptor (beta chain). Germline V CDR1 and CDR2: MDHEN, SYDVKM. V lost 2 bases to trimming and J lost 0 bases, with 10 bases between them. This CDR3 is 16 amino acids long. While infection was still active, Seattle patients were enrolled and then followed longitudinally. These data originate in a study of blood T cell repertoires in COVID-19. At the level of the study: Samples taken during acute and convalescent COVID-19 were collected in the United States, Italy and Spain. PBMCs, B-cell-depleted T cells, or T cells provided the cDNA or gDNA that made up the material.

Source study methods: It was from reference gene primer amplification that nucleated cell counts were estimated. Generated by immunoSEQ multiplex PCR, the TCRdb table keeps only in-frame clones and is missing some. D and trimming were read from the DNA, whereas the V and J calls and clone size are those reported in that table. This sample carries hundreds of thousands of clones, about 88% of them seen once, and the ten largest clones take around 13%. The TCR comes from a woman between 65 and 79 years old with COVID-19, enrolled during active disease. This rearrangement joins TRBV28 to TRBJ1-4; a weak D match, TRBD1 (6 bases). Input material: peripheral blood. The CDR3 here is CASSLRQGSTNEKLFF. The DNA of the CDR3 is TGTGCCAGCAGTTTAAGGCAGGGGTCAACTAATGAAAAACTGTTTTTT.